The subject of this entry is one T cell receptor beta chain. Its antigen is not known. Compared with germline, one end of the junction differs, possibly owing to a read error. Total RNA was extracted at no less than 5.5 micrograms per sample. The data were taken from a study of blood T cells in healthy people across ages. Study results and limitations: Per million T cells, TCR beta diversity dropped roughly linearly as age increased. It was the long-lived donors that had more naive CD4+ cells and higher diversity than aged donors.

Primed by a sample-barcoded 5' primer and a J-beta primer mix, a second PCR proceeded for about 7 to 12 cycles. One entry per CDR3 protein, called by TCRdb with MiXCR from the 5' RACE reads. The table records about 1,000,000 distinct CDR3 sequences, 40% to 45% of them present only once. Germline loops: CDR1 LGHDT, CDR2 YNNKEL (reference sequence). This CDR3 comprises 14 residues. The chain combines TRBV3-1 with TRBJ1-2, with 7 bases aligning to TRBD1. Material: blood. This receptor was obtained from a woman aged 60 to 75 in good health. The CDR3 is CASSPTWDSYGSTF. For the CDR3, the DNA is TGTGCCAGCAGCCCCACCTGGGACAGTTATGGCTCCACCTTC.